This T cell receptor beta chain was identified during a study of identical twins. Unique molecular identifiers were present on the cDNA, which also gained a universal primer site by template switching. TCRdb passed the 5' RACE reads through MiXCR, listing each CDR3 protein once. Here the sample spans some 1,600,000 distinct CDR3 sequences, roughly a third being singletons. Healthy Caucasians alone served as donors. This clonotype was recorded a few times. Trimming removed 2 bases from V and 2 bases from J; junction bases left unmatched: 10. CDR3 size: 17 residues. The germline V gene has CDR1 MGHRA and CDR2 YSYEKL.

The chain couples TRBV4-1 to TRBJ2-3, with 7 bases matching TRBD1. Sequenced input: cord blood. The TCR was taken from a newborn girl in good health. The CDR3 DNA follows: TGCGCCAGCAGCCAAAAGGGGGCGACAACCTACACAGATACGCAGTATTTT. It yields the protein CASSQKGATTYTDTQYF.